The 20 T cell receptor beta chains listed next were all sequenced from one sample in a study of response to subunit inactivated influenza vaccine. TCRdb re-analysed the RT-PCR reads in MiXCR, keeping a single row per CDR3 protein. The sample has about 700,000 distinct CDR3 sequences; approximately 13% are singletons. This sample comprised PBMCs from blood, obtained 14 days before vaccination. The receptors were gathered from a man aged 45 to 65 who received an inactivated influenza vaccine.

The J gene is TRBJ1-5, the V gene TRBV28; D gene unclear. CDR3 size: 15 residues. CDR1 and CDR2 from the germline V gene are MDHEN and SYDVKM. V dropped 4 bases and J dropped 4 bases, with 14 bases sitting between them. As DNA, the CDR3 is TGTGCCAGCAGTTACCCGGGCGGGATTAATCAGCCCCAGCATTTT. Translation: CASSYPGGINQPQHF.

CDR3 sequence (DNA): TGTGCCAGCAGCTTTGGACAGATCAATGAGCAGTTCTTC. Translated: CASSFGQINEQFF. This chain joins TRBV7-9 and TRBJ2-1; D is perhaps TRBD1 (6 bases). The CDR3 is 13 amino acids. Trimming pared 3 bases from V and 6 bases from J, leaving 9 bases between. Germline CDR1 SEHNR, CDR2 FQNEAQ (reference sequence).

This clonotype was seen a handful of times. The chain has TRBV5-1 and TRBJ2-7; 7 bases line up with TRBD1. Unmatched junction bases numbered 10, after V lost 4 bases and J lost 6 bases. CDR1 SGHRS and CDR2 YFSETQ come from the germline V gene. The CDR3 totals 14 residues. This CDR3 is CASSVGTALSEQYF. DNA for the CDR3: TGCGCCAGCAGCGTCGGGACAGCTCTTAGCGAGCAGTACTTC.

This clonotype was seen at least ten times. The chain has TRBV7-9 and TRBJ2-1, with TRBD2 as a possible D gene (6 bases). V gave up 1 base and J gave up 4 bases, with 11 bases separating them. The CDR3 is made up of 15 amino acids. CDR1 is SEHNR and CDR2 is FQNEAQ in the germline V gene (reference sequence). The CDR3 sequence: CASSLVSRGYNEQFF. As DNA, the CDR3 is TGTGCCAGCAGCTTAGTGTCACGGGGGTACAATGAGCAGTTCTTC.

The sample holds a few counts of this clonotype. The V call is TRBV29-1, the J call TRBJ2-7, with a possible D match to TRBD1 (6 bases). This CDR3 has 14 residues. Germline CDR1 and CDR2: SQVTM and ANQGSEA. Between the trimmed V and J ends, which lost 6 bases and 3 bases, there was a span of 18 bases. DNA of the CDR3: TGCAGCGTGCCCGGACAGAAGGGTGTCTACGAGCAGTACTTC. This encodes CSVPGQKGVYEQYF.

This clonotype was observed at least ten times. The chain links TRBV29-1 to TRBJ2-5; 12 bases map to TRBD2. There are 14 residues in the CDR3. Trimming at V came to 4 bases and at J to 1 base, leaving 1 base not matched to a gene. CDR1 is SQVTM and CDR2 is ANQGSEA in the germline V gene. The CDR3, as DNA: TGCAGCGTTGTGGGACTAGCGGGCCAAGAGACCCAGTACTTC. Translation: CSVVGLAGQETQYF.

A note on this clonotype: Since a much larger clone is just one base distant, this may be a read error. The chain joins TRBV5-5 to TRBJ2-6; maybe TRBD1 (5 bases). Germline V gene sequence: CDR1 SGHKS, CDR2 YYEKEE (reference sequence). The germline V and J ends were trimmed by 0 bases and 2 bases, with 6 bases remaining between them. The CDR3 extends over 15 amino acids. CDR3 nucleotides: TGTGCCAGCAGCTTGGAGGGGCCTGGGGCCAACGTCCTGACTTTC. Its translation is CASSLEGPGANVLTF.

This clonotype was recorded at least ten times. This rearrangement joins TRBV29-1 to TRBJ2-3; 7 bases align to TRBD1. The ends lost 6 bases at V and 0 bases at J; junction bases unmatched: 6. The CDR3 is 14 amino acids. Germline values: CDR1 SQVTM, CDR2 ANQGSEA. The CDR3 protein is CSVRKGQSTDTQYF. Here the CDR3 DNA reads TGCAGCGTAAGAAAGGGACAGAGCACAGATACGCAGTATTTT.

This clonotype was found many times. J is TRBJ2-7 and V is TRBV25-1; the D call may be TRBD1 or TRBD2 (5 bases each). V lost 6 bases and J lost 5, with 14 bases in between. The CDR3 runs 13 residues. The germline V gene has CDR1 MGHDK and CDR2 SYGVNS. The CDR3 bases are TGTGCCAGCAGGGGGCAGACTACCGACGAGCAGTACTTC. Amino acids: CASRGQTTDEQYF.

The gene calls are TRBV6-1 and TRBJ2-2; 9 nucleotides line up with TRBD1. With V trimmed by 6 bases and J by 5 bases, 13 bases remained unmatched. This CDR3 is built from 17 residues. The V gene's germline CDR1 is MNHNS and CDR2 SASEGT. The CDR3 is CASRHAPGTGQTGELFF. CDR3 nucleotide sequence: TGTGCCAGCAGACACGCCCCCGGGACAGGGCAAACCGGGGAGCTGTTTTTT.

J is TRBJ2-1 and V is TRBV19, with TRBD2 matching over 9 bases. Germline trimming cut 4 bases from V and 8 bases from J; bases unmatched to any gene: 6. Germline V gives CDR1 LNHDA, CDR2 SQIVND (reference sequence). The CDR3 spans 14 residues. CDR3: CASSKLAGSDEQFF. CDR3 nucleotide sequence: TGTGCCAGTAGTAAGCTAGCGGGGTCAGATGAGCAGTTCTTC.

This clonotype was found a few times. The V and J genes are TRBV10-3 and TRBJ1-5, with D perhaps TRBD1 (5 bases). The CDR3 extends over 15 amino acids. Germline assignment: CDR1 ENHRY and CDR2 SYGVKD. Trimming took off 0 bases at V and 4 bases at J, with 10 bases between the two ends. For the CDR3, the DNA is TGTGCCATCAGTGAGTCTCACGGACAAAATCAGCCCCAGCATTTT. Translation gives CAISESHGQNQPQHF.

The chain combines TRBV4-1 with TRBJ2-1; D is unclear. From germline, CDR1 is MGHRA and CDR2 YSYEKL. The CDR3 runs to 16 residues. The germline V and J ends were trimmed by 0 bases and 0 bases, with 9 bases remaining between them. This CDR3 is CASSQDLTGSYNEQFF. In nucleotides, the CDR3 is TGCGCCAGCAGCCAAGATCTTACTGGCTCCTACAATGAGCAGTTCTTC.

This clonotype was observed a few times. DNA of the CDR3: TGTGCCAGCAGCGCGGACACTCATAATTCACCCCTCCACTTT. It specifies CASSADTHNSPLHF. This chain uses TRBV7-9 with TRBJ1-6; perhaps TRBD1 as D (5 bases). Germline CDR1 reads SEHNR; CDR2 reads FQNEAQ (reference sequence). V was cut by 5 bases and J by 5 bases, with 10 bases left in between. The CDR3 has 14 amino acids.

This clonotype came up a few times. The chain has TRBV19 and TRBJ2-1; 7 positions agree with TRBD1. Trimming removed 3 bases from V and 10 bases from J; junction bases left unmatched: 6. The germline V gene has CDR1 LNHDA and CDR2 SQIVND (reference sequence). The CDR3 consists of 13 residues. In DNA, the CDR3 is TGTGCCAGTAGTATTACAGGGGTAGGGGAGCAGTTCTTC. Protein sequence: CASSITGVGEQFF.

The chain recombines TRBV20-1 with TRBJ2-1, with 11 bases identical to TRBD2. Looked up from germline, CDR1 is DFQATT and CDR2 is SNEGSKA (reference sequence). There are 16 residues in the CDR3. V trimming: 1 base; J trimming: 12 bases; junction bases outside the gene matches: 14. Here the CDR3 reads CSARGLAGGSEEGQFF. CDR3 nucleotide sequence: TGCAGTGCTAGAGGGCTAGCGGGAGGCTCGGAGGAGGGGCAGTTCTTC.

This clonotype was picked up a small number of times. This chain joins TRBV6-4 and TRBJ1-1; D is perhaps TRBD1 (6 bases). V was cut by 6 bases and J by 2 bases, with 16 bases left in between. The CDR3 has 15 residues. Germline CDR1 is MRHNA and CDR2 is SNTAGT. Here the CDR3 reads CASSRDMGSNTEAFF. The DNA of the CDR3 is TGTGCCAGCAGCCGGGACATGGGCAGCAACACTGAAGCTTTCTTT.

This clonotype was recorded only once. This chain connects TRBV2 to TRBJ2-6; D not certain. Trimming removed 0 bases at V and 0 bases at J, with 9 bases between. This CDR3 has 17 residues. Germline CDR1 and CDR2: SNHLY and FYNNEI. The DNA of the CDR3 is TGTGCCAGCAGTGAAGCGTACAGACGCTCTGGGGCCAACGTCCTGACTTTC. It is translated as CASSEAYRRSGANVLTF.

The chain recombines TRBV11-1 with TRBJ2-3; TRBD2 is a possible D gene (7 bases). Germline values: CDR1 SGHAT, CDR2 FQDESV (reference sequence). Trimming left V 5 bases short and J 0 bases short, with 24 bases between. CDR3 size: 19 residues. CDR3 bases: TGTGCCAGCAGCCCCTGGGGGGGCGGGAGAATCGGTAGCACAGATACGCAGTATTTT. It translates to CASSPWGGGRIGSTDTQYF. Full variable domain (remainder filled in from reference TRBV11-1 and TRBJ2-3): EAEVAQSPRYKITEKSQAVAFWCDPISGHATLYWYRQILGQGPELLVQFQDESVVDDSQLPKDRFSAERLKGVDSTLKIQPAELGDSAMYLCASSPWGGGRIGSTDTQYFGPGTRLTVL.

This clonotype was seen only once. The CDR3 region has the DNA TGTGCCAGCAGCCCCGGGCTTGGGCATCTCTACGAGCAGTACTTC. Translated, it gives CASSPGLGHLYEQYF. V and J are TRBV5-5 and TRBJ2-7; D is unresolved. V was cut by 4 bases and J by 3 bases, with 17 bases left in between. Germline V gene data show CDR1 as SGHKS and CDR2 as YYEKEE (reference sequence). The CDR3 has 15 amino acids.